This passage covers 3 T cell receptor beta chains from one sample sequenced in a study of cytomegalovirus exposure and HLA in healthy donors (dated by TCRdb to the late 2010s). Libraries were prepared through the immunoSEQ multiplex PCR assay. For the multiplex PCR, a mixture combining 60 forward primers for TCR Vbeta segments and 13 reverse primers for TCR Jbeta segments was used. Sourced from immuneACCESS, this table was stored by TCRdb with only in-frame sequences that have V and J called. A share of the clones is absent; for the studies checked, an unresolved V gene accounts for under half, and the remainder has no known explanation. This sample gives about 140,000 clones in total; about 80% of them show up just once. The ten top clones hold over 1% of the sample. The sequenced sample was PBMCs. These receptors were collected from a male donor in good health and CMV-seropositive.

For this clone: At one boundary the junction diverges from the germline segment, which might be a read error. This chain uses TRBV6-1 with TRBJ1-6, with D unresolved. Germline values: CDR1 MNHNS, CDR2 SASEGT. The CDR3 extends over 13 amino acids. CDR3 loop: CASSTISHSPLHF. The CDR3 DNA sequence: TGTGCGAGCAGTACTATTTCACATTCACCCCTCCACTTT.

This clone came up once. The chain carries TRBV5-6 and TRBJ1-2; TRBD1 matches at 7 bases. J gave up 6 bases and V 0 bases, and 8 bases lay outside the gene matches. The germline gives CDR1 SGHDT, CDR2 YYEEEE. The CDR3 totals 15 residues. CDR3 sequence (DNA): TGTGCCAGCAGCTTGGCTACAGGGGAAGGGGATGGCTACACCTTC. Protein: CASSLATGEGDGYTF.

CDR3 in DNA: TGCAGCGTTGAAGATCGGACAGCTACAGATACGCAGTATTTT. It codes for CSVEDRTATDTQYF. This chain joins TRBV29-1 and TRBJ2-3; D might be TRBD1 (6 bases). The CDR3 spans 14 residues. In germline, CDR1 is SQVTM, CDR2 ANQGSEA. V was shortened by 0 bases and J by 3 bases, with 10 bases between the two germline ends.